This TCR beta chain emerged from a study of CD8 T cells in Susac syndrome. Whole-study context: Among the Susac syndrome patients who underwent sequencing, more than 5 had clinically active disease, while about 8 of them were in remission.

The CDR3 has 14 residues. V lost 2 bases and J 3 bases, leaving 7 bases between the germline ends. From germline, CDR1 is SEHNR and CDR2 FQNEAQ (reference sequence). The RNA input was roughly 0.45 to 1 ug, and it was reverse transcribed with random hexamers. TCRdb reprocessed the immunoSEQ multiplex PCR reads via MiXCR and lists one record per CDR3 protein. The table shows roughly 200,000 distinct CDR3 sequences, with approximately 94% occurring only once. The sample comprised CD4+ T cells from PBMCs. This sequence joins TRBV7-9 and TRBJ1-4; D unresolved. This TCR derives from a human donor with Susac syndrome. The CDR3 region has the DNA TGTGCCAGCAGCTTAACCCCGGCTAATGAAAAACTGTTTTTT. This translates into CASSLTPANEKLFF. Full variable domain (rest looked up from reference TRBV7-9 and TRBJ1-4): DTGVSQNPRHKITKRGQNVTFRCDPISEHNRLYWYRQTLGQGPEFLTYFQNEAQLEKSRLLSDRFSAERPKGSFSTLEIQRTEQGDSAMYLCASSLTPANEKLFFGSGTQLSVL.